Presented here are 18 T cell receptor beta chains from one specimen sequenced in a study of technical replicates of blood from several donors. Libraries were prepared by immunoSEQ multiplex PCR; TCRdb keeps only in-frame clonotypes and omits some of them. Seen here are 95,000 to 100,000 clones, more than 90% observed once, and the top ten hold 0.2% to 0.25%. The sequencing sample was made of T cells isolated from PBMCs. These TCRs come from a human donor in good health.

This chain joins TRBV9 and TRBJ1-3; the match to TRBD1 covers 8 bases. V lost 6 bases and J lost 2; bases outside the gene matches: 13. The CDR3 has 17 residues. Germline CDR1 SGDLS, CDR2 YYNGEE. In nucleotides, the CDR3 is TGTGCCAGCACTAGGGACCACAGGGGGTTGGCTGGAAACACCATATATTTT. This encodes CASTRDHRGLAGNTIYF. Variable domain in full (rest from reference TRBV9 and TRBJ1-3): DSGVTQTPKHLITATGQRVTLRCSPRSGDLSVYWYQQSLDQGLQFLIQYYNGEERAKGNILERFSAQQFPDLHSELNLSSLELGDSALYFCASTRDHRGLAGNTIYFGEGSWLTVV.

The chain recombines TRBV27 with TRBJ2-7; 9 bases are shared with TRBD2. In germline, CDR1 is MNHEY, CDR2 SMNVEV (reference sequence). J lost 5 bases, V lost 3 bases, and 5 bases had no gene match. The CDR3 totals 14 residues. The CDR3 region has the DNA TGTGCCAGCAGTTTCTCTAGCGGGACCCACGAGCAGTACTTC. It codes for CASSFSSGTHEQYF.

This clone was found once. In DNA form, the CDR3 reads TGTGCCAGCAGCCAGCGGGGCGGGGAGCTGTTTTTT. It codes for CASSQRGGELFF. The chain combines TRBV7-3 with TRBJ2-2; 7 nucleotides align to TRBD2. Germline V CDR1 and CDR2: SGHTA, FQGTGA. CDR3 size: 12 residues. Trimming cost V 5 bases and J 7 bases; bases outside gene matches: 1.

The J gene is TRBJ2-2, the V gene TRBV9; possible D gene TRBD1, 6 bases. This CDR3 region has 15 residues. Trimming removed 1 base from V and 1 base from J, with 8 bases in between. The germline CDR1 and CDR2 sequences are SGDLS and YYNGEE. This chain's CDR3 is CASSVTGLNTGELFF. The CDR3 region has the DNA TGTGCCAGCAGCGTAACAGGGCTGAACACCGGGGAGCTGTTTTTT.

The CDR3 nucleotides read TGTGCCTGGAGTGTACATATCTCCTACGAGCAGTACTTC. Amino acid sequence: CAWSVHISYEQYF. V gene TRBV30 combines with J gene TRBJ2-7; D unclear. The CDR3 is 13 amino acids. Trimming stripped 0 bases from V and 0 bases from J, with 6 bases between. Germline V gene sequence: CDR1 GTSNPN, CDR2 SVGIG (reference sequence).

V usage is TRBV7-9 and J usage is TRBJ2-7; D unclear. Between the trimmed V and J ends, which lost 4 bases and 4 bases, there was a span of 23 bases. The CDR3 length is 17 residues. Germline loops: CDR1 SEHNR, CDR2 FQNEAQ (reference sequence). The CDR3 coding sequence is TGTGCCAGCAGCTATGGCAGGTCTGTCGTAACTGGTTACGAGCAGTACTTC. It codes for CASSYGRSVVTGYEQYF.

The V gene is TRBV11-2, the J gene TRBJ1-4; D ambiguous. CDR3 length equals 17 residues. Germline CDR1 SGHAT, CDR2 FQNNGV. V shed 4 bases and J shed 5 bases, with 20 bases lying between them. DNA of the CDR3: TGTGCCAGCAGCTCCACGGGAGAGTGGAACCGGAATGAAAAACTGTTTTTT. Translated, it gives CASSSTGEWNRNEKLFF. Together with reference TRBV11-2 and TRBJ1-4, the CDR3 gives the full variable domain: EAGVAQSPRYKIIEKRQSVAFWCNPISGHATLYWYQQILGQGPKLLIQFQNNGVVDDSQLPKDRFSAERLKGVDSTLKIQPAKLEDSAVYLCASSSTGEWNRNEKLFFGSGTQLSVL.

The V gene is TRBV7-9, the J gene TRBJ2-1; 7 bases are a match to TRBD2. The CDR3 sequence is 18 residues long. Germline trimming cut 5 bases from V and 5 bases from J; bases unmatched to any gene: 18. Germline V gives CDR1 SEHNR, CDR2 FQNEAQ (reference sequence). The CDR3 is CASSLLAYGPGFNNEQFF. The CDR3 nucleotides read TGTGCCAGCAGCCTACTAGCGTACGGGCCAGGATTTAACAATGAGCAGTTCTTC.

The J gene is TRBJ1-2, the V gene TRBV9, with TRBD1 identical over 9 bases. The CDR3 is 15 residues long. Germline CDR1 SGDLS, CDR2 YYNGEE. Losses at the gene ends were 3 bases for V and 5 bases for J; bases not matched to a gene: 8. The CDR3 sequence: CASSERTGEGYGYTF. The CDR3 DNA reads TGTGCCAGCAGCGAGAGGACAGGGGAGGGGTATGGCTACACCTTC.

This clone is a singleton in its sample. V and J are TRBV27 and TRBJ1-1; the match to TRBD1 covers 8 bases. The junction had 12 bases not matched to a gene; V was cut back by 4 bases and J by 5 bases. Germline assignment: CDR1 MNHEY and CDR2 SMNVEV (reference sequence). CDR3 length: 16 residues. CDR3 amino acids: CASSSTGGGGTTEAFF. DNA of the CDR3: TGTGCCAGCAGTTCTACAGGGGGGGGCGGGACTACTGAAGCTTTCTTT.

V gene TRBV5-4 combines with J gene TRBJ2-5, with 7 bases lining up with TRBD2. The germline gives CDR1 SGHNT, CDR2 YYREEE (reference sequence). This CDR3 contains 15 residues. V was pared by 3 bases and J by 2 bases, with 7 bases of the junction left unmatched. The CDR3 loop reads CASSSGSSGQETQYF. For the CDR3, the DNA is TGTGCCAGCAGCTCTGGATCTAGCGGACAAGAGACCCAGTACTTC. Variable domain in full (rest from reference TRBV5-4 and TRBJ2-5): ETGVTQSPTHLIKTRGQQVTLRCSSQSGHNTVSWYQQALGQGPQFIFQYYREEENGRGNFPPRFSGLQFPNYSSELNVNALELDDSALYLCASSSGSSGQETQYFGPGTRLLVL.

This clone was seen a single time. The V gene is TRBV28, the J gene TRBJ1-3; D not certain. V was trimmed by 8 bases and J by 0 bases, leaving 11 bases between them. This CDR3 contains 14 residues. Germline lookup yields CDR1 MDHEN and CDR2 SYDVKM. The chain's CDR3 is CASSPVSSGNTIYF. The CDR3 DNA reads TGTGCCAGCTCGCCGGTCTCCTCTGGAAACACCATATATTTT.

This chain uses TRBV30 with TRBJ1-1, with D possibly matching TRBD1 (6 bases). Germline-derived CDR1 and CDR2 are GTSNPN and SVGIG (reference sequence). The CDR3 runs to 14 residues. Trimming removed 2 bases from V and 5 bases from J, with 15 bases in between. The chain's CDR3 is CAWSRGWGRTEAFF. The CDR3, as DNA: TGTGCCTGGAGTAGGGGGTGGGGAAGGACTGAAGCTTTCTTT.

This clone is a singleton in its sample. The chain recombines TRBV7-7 with TRBJ2-1; 13 bases fit TRBD2. The CDR3 is 16 residues long. J gave up 7 bases and V 3 bases, and 6 bases lay outside the gene matches. The germline CDR1 and CDR2 sequences are SSHAT and FNYEAQ (reference sequence). The CDR3 region is CASSFGLAGVMNEQFF. CDR3 sequence (DNA): TGTGCCAGCAGCTTCGGACTAGCGGGAGTGATGAATGAGCAGTTCTTC.

The genes are TRBV7-9 and TRBJ1-2, with D perhaps matching TRBD1 (5 bases). This CDR3 comprises 13 residues. Germline V CDR1 and CDR2: SEHNR, FQNEAQ (reference sequence). The V end was cut by 3 bases, the J end by 4 bases, with 9 bases between. The CDR3 bases are TGTGCCAGCAGCTTTGGAGGGGCCTATGGCTACACCTTC. It specifies CASSFGGAYGYTF.

This chain joins TRBV9 and TRBJ2-1; weak D call: TRBD2 (6 bases). V lost 0 bases to trimming and J lost 0 bases, with 13 bases between them. This CDR3 spans 17 amino acids. The germline gives CDR1 SGDLS, CDR2 YYNGEE. CDR3 protein: CASSVEWGVSSYNEQFF. CDR3 nucleotides: TGTGCCAGCAGCGTAGAATGGGGGGTCAGCTCCTACAATGAGCAGTTCTTC.

The V call is TRBV27, the J call TRBJ1-5; D possibly corresponds to TRBD1 (6 bases). Germline-derived CDR1 and CDR2 are MNHEY and SMNVEV (reference sequence). This CDR3 is 16 amino acids long. V lost 3 bases, J lost 3 bases, and 15 bases lay in between. The CDR3, as DNA: TGTGCCAGCAGTTTTGGTTTGGGGGCCGACAATCAGCCCCAGCATTTT. Protein product: CASSFGLGADNQPQHF.

This chain joins TRBV10-1 and TRBJ2-5; D perhaps matches TRBD2 (6 bases). This CDR3 has 13 residues. In germline, CDR1 is WNHNN, CDR2 SYGVQD (reference sequence). Trimming cost V 3 bases and J 5 bases, with 10 bases left between them. The CDR3 loop reads CASSDFGGETQYF. CDR3 DNA: TGCGCCAGCAGTGACTTTGGGGGGGAGACCCAGTACTTC.